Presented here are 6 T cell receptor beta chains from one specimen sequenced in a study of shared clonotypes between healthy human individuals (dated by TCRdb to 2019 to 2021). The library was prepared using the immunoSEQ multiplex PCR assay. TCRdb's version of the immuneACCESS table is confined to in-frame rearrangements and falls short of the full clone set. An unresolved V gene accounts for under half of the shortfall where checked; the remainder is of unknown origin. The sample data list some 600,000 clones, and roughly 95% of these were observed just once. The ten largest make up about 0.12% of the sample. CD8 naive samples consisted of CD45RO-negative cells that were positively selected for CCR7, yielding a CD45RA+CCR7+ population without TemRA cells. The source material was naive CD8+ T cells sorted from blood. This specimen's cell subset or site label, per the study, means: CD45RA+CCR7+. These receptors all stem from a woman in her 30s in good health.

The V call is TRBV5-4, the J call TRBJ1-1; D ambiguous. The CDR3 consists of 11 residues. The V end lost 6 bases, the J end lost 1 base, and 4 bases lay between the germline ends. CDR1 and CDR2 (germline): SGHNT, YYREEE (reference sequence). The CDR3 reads CASIKNTEAFF. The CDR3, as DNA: TGTGCCAGCATCAAGAACACTGAAGCTTTCTTT. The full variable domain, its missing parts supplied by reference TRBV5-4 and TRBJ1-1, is ETGVTQSPTHLIKTRGQQVTLRCSSQSGHNTVSWYQQALGQGPQFIFQYYREEENGRGNFPPRFSGLQFPNYSSELNVNALELDDSALYLCASIKNTEAFFGQGTRLTVV.

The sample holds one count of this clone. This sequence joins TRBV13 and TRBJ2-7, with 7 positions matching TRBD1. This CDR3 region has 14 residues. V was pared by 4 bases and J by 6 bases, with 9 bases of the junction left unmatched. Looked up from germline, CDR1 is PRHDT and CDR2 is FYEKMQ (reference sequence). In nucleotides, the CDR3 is TGTGCCAGCAGCTCCGGGACAAAGGGGGCCGAGCAGTACTTC. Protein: CASSSGTKGAEQYF.

CDR3 sequence: CASSLTGGSSQPQHF. CDR3 DNA: TGTGCCAGCAGTTTGACAGGGGGCTCGAGTCAGCCCCAGCATTTT. The V and J genes are TRBV28 and TRBJ1-5, with TRBD1 identical over 10 bases. The ends lost 3 bases at V and 6 bases at J; junction bases unmatched: 5. In germline, CDR1 is MDHEN, CDR2 SYDVKM. There are 15 residues in the CDR3.

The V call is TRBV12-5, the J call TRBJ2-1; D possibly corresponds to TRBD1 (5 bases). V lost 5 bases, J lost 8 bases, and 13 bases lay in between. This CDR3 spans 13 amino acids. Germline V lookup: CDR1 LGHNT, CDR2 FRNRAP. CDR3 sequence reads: CASGSALGHEQFF. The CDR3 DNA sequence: TGTGCTAGTGGTAGTGCCCTGGGGCATGAGCAGTTCTTC.

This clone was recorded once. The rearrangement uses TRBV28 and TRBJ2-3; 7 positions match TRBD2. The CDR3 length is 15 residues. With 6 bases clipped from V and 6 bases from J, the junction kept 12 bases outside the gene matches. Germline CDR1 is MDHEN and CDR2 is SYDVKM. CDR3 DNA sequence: TGTGCCAGCAGCACGGGACTATCGACAACGGATACGCAGTATTTT. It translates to CASSTGLSTTDTQYF. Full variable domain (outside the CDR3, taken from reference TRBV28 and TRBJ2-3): DVKVTQSSRYLVKRTGEKVFLECVQDMDHENMFWYRQDPGLGLRLIYFSYDVKMKEKGDIPEGYSVSREKKERFSLILESASTNQTSMYLCASSTGLSTTDTQYFGPGTRLTVL.

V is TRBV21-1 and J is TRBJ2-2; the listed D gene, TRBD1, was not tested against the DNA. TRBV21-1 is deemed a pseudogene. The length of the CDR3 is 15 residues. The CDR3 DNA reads TGTGCCAGCACCAAACAGGGGCCGAACACCGGGGAGCTGTTTTTT. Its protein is CASTKQGPNTGELFF.